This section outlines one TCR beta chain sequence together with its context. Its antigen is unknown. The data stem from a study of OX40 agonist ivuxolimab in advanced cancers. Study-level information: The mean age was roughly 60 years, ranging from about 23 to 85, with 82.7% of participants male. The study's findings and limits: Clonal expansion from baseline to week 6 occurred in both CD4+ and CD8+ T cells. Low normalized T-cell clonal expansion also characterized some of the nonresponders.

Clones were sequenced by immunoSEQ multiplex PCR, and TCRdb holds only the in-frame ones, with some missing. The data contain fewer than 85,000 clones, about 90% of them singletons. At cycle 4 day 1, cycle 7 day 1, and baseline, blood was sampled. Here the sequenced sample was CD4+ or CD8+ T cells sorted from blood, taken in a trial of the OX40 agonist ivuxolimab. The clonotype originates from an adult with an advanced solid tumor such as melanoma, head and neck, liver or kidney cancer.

CDR3 protein: CASGRPTGPDNEKLFF. CDR3 DNA: TGTGCTAGTGGCCGACCGACAGGGCCTGATAATGAAAAACTGTTTTTT. The genes are TRBV12-5 and TRBJ1-4; 7 nucleotides align to TRBD1. This CDR3 has 16 residues. Looked up from germline, CDR1 is LGHNT and CDR2 is FRNRAP. With V trimmed by 6 bases and J by 4 bases, 11 bases remained unmatched.